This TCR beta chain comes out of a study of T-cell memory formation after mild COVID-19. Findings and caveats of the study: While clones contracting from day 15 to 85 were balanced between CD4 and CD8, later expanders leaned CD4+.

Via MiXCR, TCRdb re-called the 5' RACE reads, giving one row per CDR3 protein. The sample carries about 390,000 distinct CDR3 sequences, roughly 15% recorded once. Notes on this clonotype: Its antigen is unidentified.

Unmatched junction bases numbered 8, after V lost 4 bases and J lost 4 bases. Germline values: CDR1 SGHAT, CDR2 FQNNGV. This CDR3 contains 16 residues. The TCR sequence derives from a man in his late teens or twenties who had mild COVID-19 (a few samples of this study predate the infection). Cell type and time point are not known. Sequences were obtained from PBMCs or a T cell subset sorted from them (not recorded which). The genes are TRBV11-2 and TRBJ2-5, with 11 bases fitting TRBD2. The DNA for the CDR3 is TGTGCCAGCAGCTCCCGTAGCGGGGGGGCCGGAGAGACCCAGTACTTC. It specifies CASSSRSGGAGETQYF.